The rows below give T cell receptor beta chains drawn from one sample of a study of follicular helper T cells after annual influenza vaccination. TCRdb keeps only in-frame clones here, not all; method: immunoSEQ multiplex PCR. Among roughly 15,000 clones listed, about 83% were seen once. The material was CXCR5- memory CD4+ T cells sorted from blood, obtained on the day of influenza vaccination. These TCRs come from an adult who received the influenza vaccine. CDR3s include the opening cysteine and the closing phenylalanine or tryptophan. Each record gives: J gene, clone size, V gene, D gene, CDR3 DNA, CDR3 protein. D genes are given only for firm matches. Clone sizes are given selectively: once, few, many, or a class where the clone is expanded.

>TRBJ2-1|NA|TRBV10-2|TRBD2
TGCGCCAGCAGAGCTAGCGGGGGGGCAAATGAGCAGTTCTTC
CASRASGGANEQFF
>TRBJ2-2|NA|TRBV13|NA
TGTGCCAGCAGCCGCGCCGGGAGAGGACGGACCGGGGAGCTGTTTTTT
CASSRAGRGRTGELFF
>TRBJ1-6|few|TRBV19|NA
TGTGCCAGTAGTATACGGGACATAGCGTTTTCACCCCTCCACTTT
CASSIRDIAFSPLHF
>TRBJ1-4|NA|TRBV7-9|NA
TGTGCCAGCAGCTCCATCCGGGACTTAGGAGATGAAAAACTGTTTTTT
CASSSIRDLGDEKLFF
>TRBJ2-3|NA|TRBV4-1|TRBD2
TGCGCCAGCAGCCAAGAAACTAGCGGGGGGATCTCTAGCACAGATACGCAGTATTTT
CASSQETSGGISSTDTQYF
>TRBJ2-7|once|TRBV10-3|NA
TGTGCCATCAGTGAGTGGGTCCCGCCCTACGAGCAGTACTTC
CAISEWVPPYEQYF
>TRBJ2-3|NA|TRBV25-1|NA
TGTGCCAGCAGTGTCGGGGCAGATACGCAGTATTTT
CASSVGADTQYF
>TRBJ2-5|NA|TRBV5-1|NA
TGCGCCAGCAGCCCAGAAGGGACTCGGCGTTTCGGAGAGACCCAGTACTTC
CASSPEGTRRFGETQYF
>TRBJ1-6|few|TRBV5-6|NA
TGTGCCAGCAGCTTGGGTCAAAGTTCTAATTCACCCCTCCACTTT
CASSLGQSSNSPLHF
>TRBJ1-6|NA|TRBV5-6|NA
TGTGCCAGCAGCTTGGTTAGGAATTCACCCCTCCACTTT
CASSLVRNSPLHF
>TRBJ2-3|NA|TRBV11-2|NA
TGTGCCAGCAGCACACCACGAACAGATACGCAGTATTTT
CASSTPRTDTQYF
>TRBJ2-3|NA|TRBV15|NA
TGTGCCACCAGCAGAGACGCGGGTAATACGCAGTATTTT
CATSRDAGNTQYF
>TRBJ1-6|NA|TRBV30|NA
TGTGCCTGGAGTGACGCGACAGTTTATTCACCCCTCCACTTT
CAWSDATVYSPLHF
>TRBJ1-1|NA|TRBV13|NA
TGTGCCAGCAGACCGATCGGAGGGCGCGCTGAAGCTTTCTTT
CASRPIGGRAEAFF
>TRBJ1-2|once|TRBV11-2|NA
TGTGCCAGCAGCTTAAATACAAAGGGCTACACCTTC
CASSLNTKGYTF
>TRBJ2-7|few|TRBV7-9|NA
TGTGCCAGCAGCTTCTCCACCGGGACAAATACCTACGAGCAGTACTTC
CASSFSTGTNTYEQYF
>TRBJ2-3|NA|TRBV7-9|TRBD1
TGTGCCAGCAGCTTAGATTATCAGGGGGCCAGGACAGATACGCAGTATTTT
CASSLDYQGARTDTQYF
>TRBJ2-2|NA|TRBV4-3|NA
TGCGCCAGCAGCCAAGATAAGAGGAACCTGTTTTTT
CASSQDKRNLFF
>TRBJ1-5|NA|TRBV28|NA
TGTGCCACCAACAGTTTCCAGGGCAATCAGCCCCAGCATTTT
CATNSFQGNQPQHF
>TRBJ2-5|once|TRBV7-8|TRBD1
TGTGCCAGCAGCACGGGACAGGGGTCTAGGGTGGAGGAGACCCAGTACTTC
CASSTGQGSRVEETQYF
>TRBJ1-2|NA|TRBV28|NA
TGTGCCAGCAGTTCAAGGGGCCGCCGGGGCCATAACTATGGCTACACCTTC
CASSSRGRRGHNYGYTF
>TRBJ2-3|NA|TRBV7-9|NA
TGTGCCAGCAGCGCGAGGGGCGGGGAGCAGGGTGAAGTAGATACGCAGTATTTT
CASSARGGEQGEVDTQYF
>TRBJ1-4|NA|TRBV30|TRBD1
TGTGCCTGGAGTGCGAAACCGACAGGGAGGCGAGAAAAACTGTTTTTT
CAWSAKPTGRREKLFF
>TRBJ1-5|NA|TRBV19|NA
TGTGCCAGTAGTAAAAATCTGAGGACAGGCAATCAGCCCCAGCATTTT
CASSKNLRTGNQPQHF
>TRBJ2-3|NA|TRBV5-8|TRBD1
TGTGCCAGCAGCTTGAACCCCTCGACAGGGAGACCTAGCACAGATACGCAGTATTTT
CASSLNPSTGRPSTDTQYF
>TRBJ1-3|NA|TRBV10-3|NA
TGTGCCATCACCAAAACAGGAAACTCTGGAAACACCATATATTTT
CAITKTGNSGNTIYF
>TRBJ1-2|NA|TRBV7-9|NA
TGTGCCAGCAGCTTAGAAGGGGGCTACACCTTC
CASSLEGGYTF
>TRBJ2-1|NA|TRBV11-3|NA
TGTGCCAGCAGCTTCGGGACTCACTCCTACAATGAGCAGTTCTTC
CASSFGTHSYNEQFF
>TRBJ2-7|NA|TRBV28|TRBD2
TGTGCCAGCAGTTTACGCGGGGGGGCGCCCACCTACGAGCAGTACTTC
CASSLRGGAPTYEQYF
>TRBJ1-1|NA|TRBV4-1|NA
TGCGCCAGCAGCCGGCCAGGGGAGAGGACTGAAGCTTTCTTT
CASSRPGERTEAFF
>TRBJ2-5|once|TRBV28|NA
TGTGCCAGCACCACAGGGCGGAAAGAGACCCAGTACTTC
CASTTGRKETQYF
>TRBJ1-1|NA|TRBV28|NA
TGTGCCAGCAGTTTATTCGCAGCTAGAAACACTGAAGCTTTCTTT
CASSLFAARNTEAFF
>TRBJ2-3|NA|TRBV7-2|TRBD2
TGTGCCAGCAGCTCGGGACTAGCGGGGGCCACAGATACGCAGTATTTT
CASSSGLAGATDTQYF
>TRBJ2-7|NA|TRBV7-9|NA
TGTGCCAGCAGCCTTAGGGGAGGCGAGCAGTACTTC
CASSLRGGEQYF
>TRBJ2-1|NA|TRBV20-1|NA
TGCAGTGCTGGACAGACCAATGAGCAGTTCTTC
CSAGQTNEQFF
>TRBJ2-3|NA|TRBV5-1|NA
TGCGCCAGCAGCTTGGGGGGCAGGGCAGATACGCAGTATTTT
CASSLGGRADTQYF
>TRBJ2-2|once|TRBV7-6|NA
TGTGCCAGCAGCTCCTTTGAAACGGGGGACACCGGGGAGCTGTTTTTT
CASSSFETGDTGELFF
>TRBJ2-5|once|TRBV7-8|TRBD2
TGTGCCAGCAGCTTAGGGTGGGTAGCGGGGCAAGAGACCCAGTACTTC
CASSLGWVAGQETQYF
>TRBJ2-2|NA|TRBV10-2|NA
TGCGCCAGCAGGTGGGGAGGCGGGGAGCTGTTTTTT
CASRWGGGELFF
>TRBJ2-3|NA|TRBV5-6|NA
TGTGCCAGCAGCTACCAGCGCAACACAGATACGCAGTATTTT
CASSYQRNTDTQYF
>TRBJ1-2|NA|TRBV7-9|TRBD1
TGTGCCAGCAGCTCCGTTTGGGACAGGGATGGCTACACCTTC
CASSSVWDRDGYTF
>TRBJ1-2|NA|TRBV4-1|NA
TGCGCCAGCAGCCAAGAGGGAGAGCGGGCCCCGTATGGCTACACCTTC
CASSQEGERAPYGYTF
>TRBJ2-3|NA|TRBV18|NA
TGTGCCAGCTCACTCCTAGACACAGATACGCAGTATTTT
CASSLLDTDTQYF
>TRBJ1-5|few|TRBV7-2|TRBD1
TGTGCCAGCACCGATGGGACAGGTCTAAATCAGCCCCAGCATTTT
CASTDGTGLNQPQHF
>TRBJ1-5|NA|TRBV7-2|NA
TGTGCCAGCAGCCTGGGGGGGGGCGCGGGCAATCAGCCCCAGCATTTT
CASSLGGGAGNQPQHF
>TRBJ2-6|few|TRBV2|TRBD1
TGTGCCAGCAGGACGGACAGGGTCGGGGCCAACGTCCTGACTTTC
CASRTDRVGANVLTF
>TRBJ2-7|few|TRBV19|NA
TGTGCCAGTAGTGCTCTAGACTCCATCGAGCAGTACTTC
CASSALDSIEQYF
>TRBJ2-1|once|TRBV7-3|TRBD2
TGTGCCAGCAGATGGGCGGGGGGCAATGAGCAGTTCTTC
CASRWAGGNEQFF
>TRBJ1-5|NA|TRBV11-3|NA
TGTGCCAGCAGCTTAGCCCGACAGGTTGTCCAGCCCCAGCATTTT
CASSLARQVVQPQHF
>TRBJ1-2|NA|TRBV23-1|NA
TGCGCCAGCAGTCCCCTCCGGGTTCTCTATGGCTACACCTTC
CASSPLRVLYGYTF
>TRBJ1-3|once|TRBV6-1|NA
TGTGCCAGCAGTGAAAGGGCGGAGGGAAGCCCTGGAAACACCATATATTTT
CASSERAEGSPGNTIYF
>TRBJ1-2|NA|TRBV2|TRBD1
TGTGCCAGTCTTTCCCGGGACAGGGTTTCAGATGGCTACACCTTC
CASLSRDRVSDGYTF
>TRBJ2-3|NA|TRBV5-6|TRBD2
TGTGCCAGCAGCTTGAGGGACTACACAGATACGCAGTATTTT
CASSLRDYTDTQYF